The source of this T cell receptor beta chain is a study of blood T cells in healthy people across ages. The authors ran a second PCR of about 6 to 11 cycles using a sample-barcoded 5' primer and a J-beta primer mix. TCRdb recomputed calls from the 5' RACE reads with MiXCR, one row per CDR3 protein. The sample lists approximately 830,000 distinct CDR3 sequences, around two thirds occurring once. CDR3 length: 15 amino acids. V lost 5 bases to trimming and J lost 1 base, with 11 bases between them. Germline lookup yields CDR1 MNHNS and CDR2 SASEGT. The specimen sequenced was blood. This chain links TRBV6-1 with TRBJ1-4; D perhaps matches TRBD1 (6 bases). The origin of this receptor is a man aged 25-45 years in good health. CDR3 region: CASSTGRGTNEKLFF. CDR3 DNA: TGTGCCAGCAGTACAGGGAGGGGAACTAATGAAAAACTGTTTTTT.